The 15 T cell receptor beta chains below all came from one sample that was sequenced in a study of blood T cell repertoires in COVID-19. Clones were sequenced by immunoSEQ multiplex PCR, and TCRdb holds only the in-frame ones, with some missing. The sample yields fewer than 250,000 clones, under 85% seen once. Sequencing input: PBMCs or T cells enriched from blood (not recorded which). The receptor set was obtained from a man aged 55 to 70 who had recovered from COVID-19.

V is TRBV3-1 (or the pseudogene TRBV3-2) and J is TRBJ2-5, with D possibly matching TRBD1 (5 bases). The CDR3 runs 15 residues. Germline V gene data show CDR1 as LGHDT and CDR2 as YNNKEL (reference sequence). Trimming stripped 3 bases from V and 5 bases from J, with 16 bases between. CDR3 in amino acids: CASSHLDQGRETQYF. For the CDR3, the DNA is TGTGCCAGCAGCCACCTGGACCAGGGTCGGGAGACCCAGTACTTC.

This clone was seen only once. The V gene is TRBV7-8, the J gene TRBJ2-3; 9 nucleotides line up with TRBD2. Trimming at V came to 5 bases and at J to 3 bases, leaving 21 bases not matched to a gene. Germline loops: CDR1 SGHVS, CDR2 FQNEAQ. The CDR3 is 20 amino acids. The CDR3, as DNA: TGTGCCAGCAGCCGCAGCGTGGGACAGCGGGGGGCAATTAGGACAGATACGCAGTATTTT. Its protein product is CASSRSVGQRGAIRTDTQYF.

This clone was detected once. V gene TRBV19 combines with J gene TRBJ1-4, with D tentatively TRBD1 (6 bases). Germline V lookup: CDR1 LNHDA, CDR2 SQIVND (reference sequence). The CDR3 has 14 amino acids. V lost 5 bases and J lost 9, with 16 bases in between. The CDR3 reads CASSLNGQTKKLFF. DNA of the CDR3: TGTGCCAGTAGTCTCAATGGACAGACTAAAAAACTGTTTTTT.

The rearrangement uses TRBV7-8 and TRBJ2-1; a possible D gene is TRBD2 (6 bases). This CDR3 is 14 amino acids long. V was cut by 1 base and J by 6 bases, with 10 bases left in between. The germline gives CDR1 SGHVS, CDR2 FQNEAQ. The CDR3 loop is CASSLDRGTNEQFF. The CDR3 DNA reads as TGTGCCAGCAGCTTAGACCGGGGGACCAATGAGCAGTTCTTC.

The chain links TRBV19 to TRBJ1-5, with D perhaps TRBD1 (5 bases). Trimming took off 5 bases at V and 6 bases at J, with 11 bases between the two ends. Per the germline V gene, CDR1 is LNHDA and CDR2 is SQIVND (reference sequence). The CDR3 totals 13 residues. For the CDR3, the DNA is TGTGCCAGTAGTTGGCAGGGCTCTCAGCCCCAGCATTTT. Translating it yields CASSWQGSQPQHF.

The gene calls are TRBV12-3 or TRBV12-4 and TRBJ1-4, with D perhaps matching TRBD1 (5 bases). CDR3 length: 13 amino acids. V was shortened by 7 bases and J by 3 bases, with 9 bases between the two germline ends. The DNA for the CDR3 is TGTGCCAGCACAAGGGGTGCTAATGAAAAACTGTTTTTT. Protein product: CASTRGANEKLFF.

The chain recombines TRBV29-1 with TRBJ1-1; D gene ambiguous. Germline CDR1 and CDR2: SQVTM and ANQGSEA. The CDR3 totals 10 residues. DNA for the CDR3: TGCAGTGGAGGGAACACTGAAGCTTTCTTT. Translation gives CSGGNTEAFF.

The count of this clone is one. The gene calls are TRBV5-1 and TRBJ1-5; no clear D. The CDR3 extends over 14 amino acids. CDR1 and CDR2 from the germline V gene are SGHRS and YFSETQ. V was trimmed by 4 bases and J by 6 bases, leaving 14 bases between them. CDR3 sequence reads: CASSIGPSGQPQHF. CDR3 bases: TGCGCCAGCAGCATCGGCCCTTCAGGTCAGCCCCAGCATTTT.

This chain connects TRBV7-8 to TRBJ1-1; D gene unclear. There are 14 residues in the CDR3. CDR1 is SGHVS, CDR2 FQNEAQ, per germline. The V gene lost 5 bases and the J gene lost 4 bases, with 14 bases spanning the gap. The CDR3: CASSLRVFGTEAFF. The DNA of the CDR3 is TGTGCCAGCAGCCTACGGGTGTTCGGCACTGAAGCTTTCTTT.

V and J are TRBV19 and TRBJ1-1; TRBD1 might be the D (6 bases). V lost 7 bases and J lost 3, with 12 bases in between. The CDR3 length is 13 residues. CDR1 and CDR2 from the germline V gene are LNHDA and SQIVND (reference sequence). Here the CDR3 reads CASTKDRDTEAFF. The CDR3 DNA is TGTGCCAGTACCAAGGACAGAGACACTGAAGCTTTCTTT.

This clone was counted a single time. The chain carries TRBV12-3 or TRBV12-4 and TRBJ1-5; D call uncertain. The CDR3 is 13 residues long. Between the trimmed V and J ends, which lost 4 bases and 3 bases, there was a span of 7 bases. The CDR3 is CASSYQANQPQHF. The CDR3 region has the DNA TGTGCCAGCAGTTACCAGGCCAATCAGCCCCAGCATTTT.

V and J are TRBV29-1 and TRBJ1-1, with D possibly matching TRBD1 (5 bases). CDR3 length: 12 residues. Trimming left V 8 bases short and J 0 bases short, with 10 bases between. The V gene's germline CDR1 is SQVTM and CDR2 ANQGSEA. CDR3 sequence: CSPGRVNTEAFF. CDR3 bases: TGCAGCCCGGGACGGGTGAACACTGAAGCTTTCTTT.

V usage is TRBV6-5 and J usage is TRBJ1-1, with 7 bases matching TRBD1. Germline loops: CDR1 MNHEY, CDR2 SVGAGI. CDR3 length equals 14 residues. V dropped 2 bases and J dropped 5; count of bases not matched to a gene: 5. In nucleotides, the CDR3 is TGTGCCAGCAGTTACCATTCACAGGGGACTGAAGCTTTCTTT. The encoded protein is CASSYHSQGTEAFF.

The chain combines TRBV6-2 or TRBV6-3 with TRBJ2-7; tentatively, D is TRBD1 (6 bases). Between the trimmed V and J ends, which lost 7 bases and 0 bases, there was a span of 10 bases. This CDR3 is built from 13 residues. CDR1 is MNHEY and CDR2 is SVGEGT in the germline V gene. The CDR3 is CASTPGHSYEQYF. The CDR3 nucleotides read TGTGCCAGCACCCCGGGACACTCCTACGAGCAGTACTTC.

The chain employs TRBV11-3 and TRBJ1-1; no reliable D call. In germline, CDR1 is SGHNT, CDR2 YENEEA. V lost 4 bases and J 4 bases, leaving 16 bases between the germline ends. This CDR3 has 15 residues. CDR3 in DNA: TGTGCCAGCAGCTCTCTCACCGCGGGTAGCACTGAAGCTTTCTTT. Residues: CASSSLTAGSTEAFF.